This is a list of T cell receptor beta chains from one sample in a study of monozygotic twins with inflammatory bowel disease. After re-calling the 5' RACE reads, TCRdb lists one entry per CDR3 protein, DNA absent. This table lists some 200,000 distinct CDR3 sequences. The source material was blood. The origin of the receptors is a human donor with ulcerative colitis or Crohn's disease, or a healthy co-twin of an affected twin (not recorded which). Each CDR3 is given with its conserved first and last residue. Fields, in order: J gene, V gene, CDR3 protein.

TRBJ2-5 | TRBV5-1 | CASSPGLGMETQYF
TRBJ1-1 | TRBV15 | CATSAVSNTEAFF
TRBJ2-2 | TRBV11-2 | CASSEVNTGELFF
TRBJ2-3 | TRBV15 | CATSGPRDTQYF
TRBJ1-4 | TRBV4-3 | CASSQDYREHEKLFF
TRBJ2-7 | TRBV20-1 | CSARAWELLDEQYF
TRBJ1-1 | TRBV13 | CASSLLGEGKNTEAFF
TRBJ2-1 | TRBV27 | CASSITIYNEQFF
TRBJ2-7 | TRBV2 | CASSEPDSNEQYF
TRBJ2-2 | TRBV12-3/TRBV12-4 | CASSFLGELFF
TRBJ2-1 | TRBV7-2 | CASSPIGEQFF
TRBJ2-7 | TRBV6-5 | CASSYAQGPYEQYF
TRBJ2-6 | TRBV11-2 | CASSPLNGANVLTF
TRBJ2-3 | TRBV20-1 | CSAPSAGSDTQYF
TRBJ2-7 | TRBV10-3 | CAISFDTSYEQYF
TRBJ1-2 | TRBV12-3/TRBV12-4 | CASSALTNYGYTF
TRBJ2-7 | TRBV9 | CASSGHPQGEQYF
TRBJ2-5 | TRBV20-1 | CSAPSQGRTLETQYF
TRBJ1-1 | TRBV20-1 | CSALPLTKPGTEAFF
TRBJ1-1 | TRBV4-3 | CASRGGAGTGAFF
TRBJ2-7 | TRBV4-3 | CASSQDTVWDHAYEQYF
TRBJ1-3 | TRBV20-1 | CSAREKGAGNTIYF
TRBJ2-1 | TRBV29-1 | CSVEGRVPYNEQFF
TRBJ1-5 | TRBV27 | CASSFGTGIQPQHF
TRBJ2-1 | TRBV6-5 | CASSYSTVEGYNEQFF
TRBJ2-5 | TRBV5-4 | CASSLSGSGETQYF
TRBJ1-2 | TRBV12-3/TRBV12-4 | CASSWTASYGYTF
TRBJ1-2 | TRBV2 | CASSLQAVGDYGYTF
TRBJ1-1 | TRBV5-1 | CASSSGGGPNTEAFF
TRBJ2-1 | TRBV4-1 | CASSQANEQFF
TRBJ2-7 | TRBV5-1 | CASSVNRDRVSEQYF
TRBJ1-5 | TRBV27 | CASSSTGGKVRSNQPQHF
TRBJ2-2 | TRBV7-2 | CASSFPDREGMRELFF
TRBJ2-7 | TRBV7-9 | CASSLGGHSYEQYF
TRBJ1-1 | TRBV7-9 | CASSLGTGQMNTEAFF
TRBJ2-7 | TRBV18 | CASSSAGFAYEQYF
TRBJ2-1 | TRBV5-1 | CASSLGGGGAVNEQFF
TRBJ2-3 | TRBV2 | CASSEASIGGDTQYF
TRBJ1-5 | TRBV19 | CASSIQRYSNQPQHF
TRBJ2-1 | TRBV12-3/TRBV12-4 | CASSLFLAGENEQFF
TRBJ2-7 | TRBV6-6 | CASSYEVGYEQYF